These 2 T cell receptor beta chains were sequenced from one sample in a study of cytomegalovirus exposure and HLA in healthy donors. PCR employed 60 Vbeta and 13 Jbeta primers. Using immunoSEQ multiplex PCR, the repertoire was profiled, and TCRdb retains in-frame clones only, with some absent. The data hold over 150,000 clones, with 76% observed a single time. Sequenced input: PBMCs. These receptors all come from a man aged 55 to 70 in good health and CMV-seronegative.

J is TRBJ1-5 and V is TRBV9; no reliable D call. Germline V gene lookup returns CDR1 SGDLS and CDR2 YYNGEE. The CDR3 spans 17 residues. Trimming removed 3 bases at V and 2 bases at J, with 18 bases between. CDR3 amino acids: CASSEDPSEGGNQPQHF. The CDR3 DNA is TGTGCCAGCAGCGAGGACCCTTCAGAGGGTGGCAATCAGCCCCAGCATTTT.

DNA for the CDR3: TGCGCCAGCAGTGGGGGTAGCGGGAGAACCGGGGAGCTGTTTTTT. This gives the protein CASSGGSGRTGELFF. The chain combines TRBV10-1 with TRBJ2-2; 9 nucleotides align to TRBD2. This CDR3 is 15 amino acids long. The germline CDR1 and CDR2 sequences are WNHNN and SYGVQD (reference sequence). V was pared by 4 bases and J by 5 bases, with 5 bases of the junction left unmatched.